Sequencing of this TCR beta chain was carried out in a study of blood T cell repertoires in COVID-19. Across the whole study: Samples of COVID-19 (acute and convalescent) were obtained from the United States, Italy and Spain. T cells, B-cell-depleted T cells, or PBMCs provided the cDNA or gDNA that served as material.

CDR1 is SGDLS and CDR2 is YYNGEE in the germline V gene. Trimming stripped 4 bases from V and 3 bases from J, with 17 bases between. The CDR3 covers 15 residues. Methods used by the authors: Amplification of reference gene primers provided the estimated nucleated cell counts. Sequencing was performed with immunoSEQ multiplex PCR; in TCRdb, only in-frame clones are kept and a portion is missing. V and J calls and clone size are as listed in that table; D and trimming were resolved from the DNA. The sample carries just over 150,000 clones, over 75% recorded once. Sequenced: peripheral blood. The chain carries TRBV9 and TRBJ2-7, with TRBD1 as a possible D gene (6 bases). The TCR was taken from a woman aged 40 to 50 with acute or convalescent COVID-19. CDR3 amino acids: CASSPRQDLNYEQYF. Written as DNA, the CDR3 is TGTGCCAGCAGCCCACGACAGGATTTAAACTACGAGCAGTACTTC.